What follows are 29 T cell receptor beta chains derived from one specimen sequenced in a study of T-cell memory formation after mild COVID-19. From the 5' RACE reads, TCRdb called clonotypes with MiXCR, one entry per CDR3 protein. The sample has roughly 150,000 distinct CDR3 sequences, approximately 14% seen once. What was sequenced was PBMCs or a T cell subset sorted from them (not recorded which). The receptor source for this set is an adult woman who had mild COVID-19 (a few samples of this study predate the infection). Cell type and time point are not known.

The V call is TRBV10-3, the J call TRBJ2-1; no clear D. Looked up from germline, CDR1 is ENHRY and CDR2 is SYGVKD. The V gene lost 3 bases and the J gene lost 8 bases, with 8 bases spanning the gap. The CDR3 has 12 residues. The CDR3 loop reads CAISDFGDEQFF. The CDR3 DNA is TGTGCCATCAGTGATTTCGGAGATGAGCAGTTCTTC.

This clonotype was seen more than once but under ten times. The V and J genes are TRBV5-1 and TRBJ2-3; unclear D gene. Per the germline V gene, CDR1 is SGHRS and CDR2 is YFSETQ. V gave up 4 bases and J gave up 0 bases, with 3 bases separating them. This CDR3 is built from 12 residues. The CDR3 loop reads CASSMSTDTQYF. The CDR3 DNA reads as TGCGCCAGCAGCATGAGCACAGATACGCAGTATTTT.

This clonotype was seen repeatedly, ten times or more. The chain uses TRBV6-2 or TRBV6-3 and TRBJ2-1; 15 positions match TRBD2. CDR3 size: 16 residues. The ends lost 5 bases at V and 7 bases at J; junction bases unmatched: 6. Looked up from germline, CDR1 is MNHEY and CDR2 is SVGEGT. CDR3 loop: CASSNRTSGRGNEQFF. The CDR3 bases are TGTGCCAGCAGTAACCGGACTAGCGGGAGGGGGAATGAGCAGTTCTTC.

This clonotype was observed a handful of times. The chain recombines TRBV29-1 with TRBJ2-2, with D perhaps given as TRBD1 or TRBD2 (5 bases each). The CDR3 totals 13 residues. The V end was cut by 7 bases, the J end by 6 bases, with 15 bases between. Germline V lookup: CDR1 SQVTM, CDR2 ANQGSEA. The CDR3 sequence: CSAGRKGAGELFF. CDR3 DNA: TGCAGCGCGGGGCGAAAAGGGGCCGGGGAGCTGTTTTTT.

The chain combines TRBV7-2 with TRBJ2-2; D gene unclear. The V end was cut by 2 bases, the J end by 8 bases, with 21 bases between. The V gene's germline CDR1 is SGHTA and CDR2 FQGNSA. CDR3 size: 17 residues. The CDR3 DNA reads TGTGCCAGCAGCTTAATTGGGCAGGCTAGTTCAACGGGGGAGCTGTTTTTT. This translates into CASSLIGQASSTGELFF.

The chain couples TRBV5-6 to TRBJ2-1; D is tentatively TRBD1 or TRBD2 (6 bases each). The ends were cut back, 5 bases at V and 2 bases at J, with 14 bases in the middle. Germline V gene sequence: CDR1 SGHDT, CDR2 YYEEEE. This CDR3 is 15 amino acids long. The CDR3 here is CASSFGGVAYNEQFF. Here the CDR3 DNA reads TGTGCCAGCAGTTTCGGGGGCGTCGCCTACAATGAGCAGTTCTTC.

The V gene is TRBV7-8, the J gene TRBJ1-1; the D is unclear. The germline CDR1 and CDR2 sequences are SGHVS and FQNEAQ. CDR3 length equals 13 residues. Trimming took off 5 bases at V and 5 bases at J, with 12 bases between the two ends. The CDR3 sequence is CASSPGPGTEAFF. The CDR3 DNA reads as TGTGCCAGCAGCCCCGGCCCGGGGACTGAAGCTTTCTTT.

The chain couples TRBV11-1 to TRBJ2-7, with TRBD2 identical over 11 bases. Germline loops: CDR1 SGHAT, CDR2 FQDESV (reference sequence). The CDR3 runs 14 residues. V shed 10 bases and J 2 bases; nucleotides not matched to a gene: 7. The CDR3 DNA reads TGTGCCACCCGCAGGACTAGCGGGCCCTACGAGCAGTACTTC. Translating gives CATRRTSGPYEQYF.

This clonotype was counted a few times. The V call is TRBV20-1, the J call TRBJ2-7; maybe TRBD1 (5 bases). The CDR3 consists of 14 residues. V lost 2 bases and J lost 0, with 11 bases in between. The germline gives CDR1 DFQATT, CDR2 SNEGSKA (reference sequence). CDR3 bases: TGCAGTGCTAGACCCTGGACACTCTCCTACGAGCAGTACTTC. Translated, it gives CSARPWTLSYEQYF.

Ten or more counts support this clonotype. The chain recombines TRBV15 with TRBJ2-7; no definite D call. CDR3 length equals 12 residues. The V and J ends lost 1 base and 4 bases respectively, with 5 bases between them. In germline, CDR1 is LNHNV, CDR2 YYDKDF (reference sequence). Here the CDR3 reads CATSRGIYEQYF. CDR3 DNA sequence: TGTGCCACCAGCAGAGGGATATACGAGCAGTACTTC.

This CDR3 reads CASSPLIVTDTQYF. The CDR3, as DNA: TGTGCCAGCAGCCCTCTTATCGTCACAGATACGCAGTATTTT. J is TRBJ2-3 and V is TRBV7-9, with unresolved D. This CDR3 contains 14 residues. CDR1 and CDR2 (germline): SEHNR, FQNEAQ (reference sequence). The germline V and J ends were trimmed by 5 bases and 2 bases, with 11 bases remaining between them.

The rearrangement uses TRBV24-1 and TRBJ2-7; D is tentatively TRBD1 or TRBD2 (6 bases each). V lost 3 bases and J 3 bases, leaving 14 bases between the germline ends. Germline V gene sequence: CDR1 KGHDR, CDR2 SFDVKD. This CDR3 comprises 15 residues. CDR3 sequence (DNA): TGTGCCACCAGTGATCCGGGGGCGAACTACTACGAGCAGTACTTC. It specifies CATSDPGANYYEQYF.

This clonotype turned up a few times. The V and J genes are TRBV4-3 and TRBJ2-3, with D possibly TRBD2 on 6 matching bases. The V gene lost 4 bases and the J gene lost 2 bases, with 19 bases spanning the gap. CDR3 length: 17 amino acids. CDR1 is LGHNA, CDR2 YSLEER, per germline. CDR3 protein: CASSRAMDYSYTDTQYF. DNA for the CDR3: TGCGCCAGCAGCCGGGCTATGGACTACAGTTACACAGATACGCAGTATTTT.

Only a few counts were recorded for this clonotype. The chain employs TRBV6-5 and TRBJ2-1; 8 bases match TRBD2. Unmatched junction bases numbered 4, after V lost 7 bases and J lost 2 bases. The CDR3 covers 14 residues. CDR1 MNHEY and CDR2 SVGAGI come from the germline V gene. The CDR3 DNA reads TGTGCCAGCACCCGGGAGGGCCCCTACAATGAGCAGTTCTTC. This gives the protein CASTREGPYNEQFF.

The J gene is TRBJ1-6, the V gene TRBV5-6; weak D call: TRBD1 (5 bases). This CDR3 spans 15 amino acids. V lost 3 bases, J lost 9 bases, and 16 bases lay in between. Germline CDR1 and CDR2: SGHDT and YYEEEE. Written as DNA, the CDR3 is TGTGCCAGCAGCTCACAGGTCCTAGTGGGTTCACCCCTCCACTTT. It yields the protein CASSSQVLVGSPLHF.

The chain couples TRBV7-9 to TRBJ2-7, with D possibly TRBD1 on 6 matching bases. The CDR3 is 14 residues long. The V gene lost 1 base and the J gene lost 5 bases, with 12 bases spanning the gap. Looked up from germline, CDR1 is SEHNR and CDR2 is FQNEAQ (reference sequence). CDR3: CASSLEQGIDEQYF. Written as DNA, the CDR3 is TGTGCCAGCAGCTTAGAACAGGGAATCGACGAGCAGTACTTC.

The gene calls are TRBV6-2 or TRBV6-3 and TRBJ2-1, with 9 nucleotides matching TRBD2. The germline CDR1 and CDR2 sequences are MNHEY and SVGEGT. The CDR3 is 16 amino acids. J was trimmed by 5 bases and V by 2 bases; bases with no gene match: 7. Written as DNA, the CDR3 is TGTGCCAGCAGTTACGGGGGACTAGCCCTCGACAATGAGCAGTTCTTC. Translating it yields CASSYGGLALDNEQFF.

This chain joins TRBV7-9 and TRBJ2-3; the match to TRBD2 covers 7 bases. The germline V gene encodes CDR1 SEHNR and CDR2 FQNEAQ (reference sequence). This CDR3 comprises 14 residues. V lost 11 bases and J lost 6; bases outside the gene matches: 14. CDR3 in DNA: TGTGCCGCGGGATCCGCGGGGGAGGTGGATACGCAGTATTTT. Its translation is CAAGSAGEVDTQYF.

This clonotype was observed a handful of times. The chain carries TRBV5-1 and TRBJ1-3; TRBD1 matches 10 bases. Germline V gene sequence: CDR1 SGHRS, CDR2 YFSETQ. V lost 4 bases to trimming and J lost 0 bases; unmatched junction nucleotides: 13. This CDR3 has 19 amino acids. CDR3 DNA sequence: TGCGCCAGCAGCCGTTACGGGACAGGGGACTCTTTCTCTGGAAACACCATATATTTT. It translates to CASSRYGTGDSFSGNTIYF.

This clonotype showed up just a few times. The gene calls are TRBV30 and TRBJ2-1; D unresolved. Between the trimmed V and J ends, which lost 3 bases and 8 bases, there was a span of 8 bases. The CDR3 contains 11 residues. The germline gives CDR1 GTSNPN, CDR2 SVGIG (reference sequence). In DNA form, the CDR3 reads TGTGCCTGGAGCCAACAAGATGAGCAGTTCTTC. Amino acids: CAWSQQDEQFF.

This clonotype was counted a few times. The chain recombines TRBV14 with TRBJ2-7; tentative D call: TRBD1 (6 bases). The CDR3 length is 16 residues. V was pared by 4 bases and J by 1 base, with 17 bases between. Germline loops: CDR1 SGHDN, CDR2 FVKESK. CDR3 DNA sequence: TGTGCCAGCAGCCTTCAACAGGGCGTTCCATCCTACGAGCAGTACTTC. As protein: CASSLQQGVPSYEQYF.

This clonotype was picked up a small number of times. The rearrangement joins TRBV5-1 to TRBJ2-7, with D tentatively TRBD1 (6 bases). The CDR3 covers 15 residues. V was clipped by 0 bases and J by 3 bases, with 13 bases between them. Germline CDR1 and CDR2: SGHRS and YFSETQ. The CDR3 sequence: CASSLGPDRHYEQYF. CDR3 in DNA: TGCGCCAGCAGCTTGGGGCCGGACAGACACTACGAGCAGTACTTC.

This clonotype was recorded a few times. The J gene is TRBJ2-1, the V gene TRBV6-5; 7 nucleotides agree with TRBD2. The CDR3 runs 16 residues. CDR1 is MNHEY, CDR2 SVGAGI, per germline. V dropped 2 bases and J dropped 5; count of bases not matched to a gene: 9. The CDR3 is CASSYQAAGVHNEQFF. The CDR3 DNA sequence: TGTGCCAGCAGTTACCAGGCCGCGGGAGTCCACAATGAGCAGTTCTTC.

This clonotype was observed a handful of times. The V gene is TRBV12-3 or TRBV12-4, the J gene TRBJ2-7, with a weak D call TRBD1 (5 bases). V lost 2 bases to trimming and J lost 5 bases, with 13 bases between them. The CDR3 length is 14 residues. The CDR3: CASSLYPGIDEQYF. CDR3 coding DNA: TGTGCCAGCAGTTTATACCCAGGGATCGACGAGCAGTACTTC.

By share, this clonotype ranks as medium-sized. The chain is built from TRBV19 and TRBJ2-2, with D perhaps TRBD2 (6 bases). The CDR3 is made up of 15 amino acids. Per germline, CDR1 LNHDA and CDR2 SQIVND (reference sequence). The V and J ends lost 5 bases and 7 bases respectively, with 17 bases between them. CDR3 protein: CASSPGTFLLGELFF. The CDR3 DNA follows: TGTGCCAGTAGTCCCGGGACTTTCTTACTCGGGGAGCTGTTTTTT.

Only a few counts were recorded for this clonotype. The chain recombines TRBV30 with TRBJ2-1, with 7 bases identical to TRBD1. Germline CDR1 is GTSNPN and CDR2 is SVGIG (reference sequence). The CDR3 contains 14 residues. With 4 bases clipped from V and 5 bases from J, the junction kept 8 bases outside the gene matches. The CDR3 spells CAWTDRAFHNEQFF. DNA of the CDR3: TGTGCCTGGACAGACAGGGCCTTCCACAATGAGCAGTTCTTC.

The J gene is TRBJ2-5, the V gene TRBV28; 12 bases line up with TRBD2. Germline-derived CDR1 and CDR2 are MDHEN and SYDVKM. The CDR3 spans 18 residues. The V gene end was trimmed by 4 bases and the J gene end by 3 bases; junction bases not matched to a gene: 12. CDR3 amino acids: CASSSIGSLAGGEETQYF. The CDR3, as DNA: TGTGCCAGCAGTTCTATTGGATCGCTAGCGGGAGGGGAAGAGACCCAGTACTTC. The whole variable domain, remainder taken from reference TRBV28 and TRBJ2-5, is DVKVTQSSRYLVKRTGEKVFLECVQDMDHENMFWYRQDPGLGLRLIYFSYDVKMKEKGDIPEGYSVSREKKERFSLILESASTNQTSMYLCASSSIGSLAGGEETQYFGPGTRLLVL.

This clonotype was found many times. The chain is built from TRBV7-9 and TRBJ2-5; possibly TRBD2 for D (5 bases). This CDR3 spans 13 amino acids. V lost 5 bases, J lost 5 bases, and 12 bases lay in between. Germline lookup yields CDR1 SEHNR and CDR2 FQNEAQ (reference sequence). The DNA for the CDR3 is TGTGCCAGCAGCCCGGACTCAAGGGAGACCCAGTACTTC. Translated, it gives CASSPDSRETQYF.

The chain joins TRBV24-1 to TRBJ2-5, with 10 positions matching TRBD1. This CDR3 comprises 12 residues. The V gene end was trimmed by 7 bases and the J gene end by 5 bases; junction bases not matched to a gene: 0. CDR1 and CDR2 from the germline V gene are KGHDR and SFDVKD. CDR3 loop: CATRGQGETQYF. The CDR3 DNA is TGTGCCACCAGGGGACAGGGGGAGACCCAGTACTTC.